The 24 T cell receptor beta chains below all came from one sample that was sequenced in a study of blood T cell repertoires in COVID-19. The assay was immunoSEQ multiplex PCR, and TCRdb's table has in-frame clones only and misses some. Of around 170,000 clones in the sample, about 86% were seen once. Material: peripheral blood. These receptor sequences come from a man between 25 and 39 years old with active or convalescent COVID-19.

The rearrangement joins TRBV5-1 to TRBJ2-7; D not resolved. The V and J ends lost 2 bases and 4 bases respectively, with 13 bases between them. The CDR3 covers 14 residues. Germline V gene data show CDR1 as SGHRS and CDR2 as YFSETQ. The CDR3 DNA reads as TGCGCCAGCAGCTTCTTATCCGACACTTACGAGCAGTACTTC. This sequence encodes CASSFLSDTYEQYF.

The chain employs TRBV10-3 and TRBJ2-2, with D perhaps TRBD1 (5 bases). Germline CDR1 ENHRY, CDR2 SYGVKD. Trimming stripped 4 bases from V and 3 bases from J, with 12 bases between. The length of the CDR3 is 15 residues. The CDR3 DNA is TGTGCCATCAGTGCTAAGGACACCTACACCGGGGAGCTGTTTTTT. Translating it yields CAISAKDTYTGELFF.

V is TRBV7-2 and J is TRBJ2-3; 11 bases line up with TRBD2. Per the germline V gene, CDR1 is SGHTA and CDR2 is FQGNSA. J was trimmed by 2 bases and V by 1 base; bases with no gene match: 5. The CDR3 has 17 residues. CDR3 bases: TGTGCCAGCAGCTTAGGACTAGCGGGGCAACCCACAGATACGCAGTATTTT. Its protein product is CASSLGLAGQPTDTQYF.

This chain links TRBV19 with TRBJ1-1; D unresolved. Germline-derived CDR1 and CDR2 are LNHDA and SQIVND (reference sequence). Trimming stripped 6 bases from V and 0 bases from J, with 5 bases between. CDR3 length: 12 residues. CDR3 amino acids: CASSPMNTEAFF. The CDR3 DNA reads TGTGCCAGTAGCCCCATGAACACTGAAGCTTTCTTT.

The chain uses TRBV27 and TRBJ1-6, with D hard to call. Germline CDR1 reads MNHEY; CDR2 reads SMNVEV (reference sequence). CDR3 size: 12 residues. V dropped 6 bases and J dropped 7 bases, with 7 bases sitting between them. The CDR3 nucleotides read TGTGCCAGCAGCTTCAGAAATTCACCCCTCCACTTT. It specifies CASSFRNSPLHF.

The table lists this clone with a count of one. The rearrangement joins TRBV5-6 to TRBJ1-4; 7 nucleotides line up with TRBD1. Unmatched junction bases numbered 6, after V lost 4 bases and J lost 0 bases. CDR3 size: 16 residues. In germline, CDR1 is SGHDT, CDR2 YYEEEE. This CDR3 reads CASSRGQLTTNEKLFF. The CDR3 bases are TGTGCCAGCAGCCGGGGACAGCTCACAACTAATGAAAAACTGTTTTTT.

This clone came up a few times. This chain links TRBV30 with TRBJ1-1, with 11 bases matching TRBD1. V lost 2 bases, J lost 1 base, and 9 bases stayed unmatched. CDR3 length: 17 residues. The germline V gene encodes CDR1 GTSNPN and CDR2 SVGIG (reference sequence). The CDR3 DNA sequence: TGTGCCTGGAGTCCCGGACAGGGGGCTGTACGGAACACTGAAGCTTTCTTT. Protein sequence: CAWSPGQGAVRNTEAFF.

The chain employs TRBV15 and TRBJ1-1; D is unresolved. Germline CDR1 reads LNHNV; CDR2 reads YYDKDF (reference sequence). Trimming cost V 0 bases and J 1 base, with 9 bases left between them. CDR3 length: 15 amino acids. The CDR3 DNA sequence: TGTGCCACCAGCAGAGAGATTGGAGAGAACACTGAAGCTTTCTTT. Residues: CATSREIGENTEAFF.

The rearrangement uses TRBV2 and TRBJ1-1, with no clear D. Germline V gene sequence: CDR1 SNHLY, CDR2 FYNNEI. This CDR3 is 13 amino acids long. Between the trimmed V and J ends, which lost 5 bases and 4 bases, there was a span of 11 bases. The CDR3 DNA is TGTGCCAGCAGTCCAACGGCGGCCACTGAAGCTTTCTTT. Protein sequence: CASSPTAATEAFF.

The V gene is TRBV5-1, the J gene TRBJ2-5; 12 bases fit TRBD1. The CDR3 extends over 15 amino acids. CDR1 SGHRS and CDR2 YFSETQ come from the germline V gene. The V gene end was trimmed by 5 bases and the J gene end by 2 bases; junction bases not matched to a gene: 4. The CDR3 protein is CASSWGQGAQETQYF. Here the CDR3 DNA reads TGCGCCAGCAGTTGGGGACAGGGGGCTCAAGAGACCCAGTACTTC.

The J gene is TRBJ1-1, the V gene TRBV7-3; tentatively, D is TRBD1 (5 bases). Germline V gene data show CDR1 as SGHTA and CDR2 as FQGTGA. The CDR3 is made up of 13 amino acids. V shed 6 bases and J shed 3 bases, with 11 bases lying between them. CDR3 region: CASRSRGDTEAFF. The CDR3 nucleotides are TGTGCCAGCAGGTCCCGGGGGGACACTGAAGCTTTCTTT. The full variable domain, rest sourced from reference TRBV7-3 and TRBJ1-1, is GAGVSQTPSNKVTEKGKYVELRCDPISGHTALYWYRQSLGQGPEFLIYFQGTGAADDSGLPNDRFFAVRPEGSVSTLKIQRTERGDSAVYLCASRSRGDTEAFFGQGTRLTVV.

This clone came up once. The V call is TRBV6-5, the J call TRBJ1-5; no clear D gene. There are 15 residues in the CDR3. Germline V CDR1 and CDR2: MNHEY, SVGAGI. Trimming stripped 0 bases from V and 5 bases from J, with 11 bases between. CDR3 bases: TGTGCCAGCAGTTACTCGATGCTGGGCGATCAGCCCCAGCATTTT. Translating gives CASSYSMLGDQPQHF.

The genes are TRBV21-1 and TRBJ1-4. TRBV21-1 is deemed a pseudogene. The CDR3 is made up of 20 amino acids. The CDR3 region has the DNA TGTGCCAGCAGCAAAGTGAACAGAGGCCTTTTGCGGGCGACTAATGAAAAACTGTTTTTT. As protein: CASSKVNRGLLRATNEKLFF.

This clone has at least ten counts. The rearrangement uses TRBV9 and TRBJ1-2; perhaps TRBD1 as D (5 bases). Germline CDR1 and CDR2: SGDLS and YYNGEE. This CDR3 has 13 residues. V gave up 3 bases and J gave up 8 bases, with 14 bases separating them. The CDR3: CASSAQDTGGYTF. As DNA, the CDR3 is TGTGCCAGCAGCGCCCAGGACACCGGCGGCTACACCTTC.

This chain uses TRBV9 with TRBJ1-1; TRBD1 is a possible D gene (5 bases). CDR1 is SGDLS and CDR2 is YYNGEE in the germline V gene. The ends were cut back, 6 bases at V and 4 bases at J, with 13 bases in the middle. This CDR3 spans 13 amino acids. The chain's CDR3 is CASTPWGGTEAFF. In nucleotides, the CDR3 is TGTGCCAGCACCCCATGGGGGGGCACTGAAGCTTTCTTT. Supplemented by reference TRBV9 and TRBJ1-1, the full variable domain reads DSGVTQTPKHLITATGQRVTLRCSPRSGDLSVYWYQQSLDQGLQFLIQYYNGEERAKGNILERFSAQQFPDLHSELNLSSLELGDSALYFCASTPWGGTEAFFGQGTRLTVV.

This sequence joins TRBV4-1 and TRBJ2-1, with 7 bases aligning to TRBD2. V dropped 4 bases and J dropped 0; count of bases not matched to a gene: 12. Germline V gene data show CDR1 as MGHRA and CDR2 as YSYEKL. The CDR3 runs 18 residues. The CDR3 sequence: CASSRSGVASGSYNEQFF. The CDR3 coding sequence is TGCGCCAGCAGCCGTTCCGGGGTCGCTAGCGGCTCCTACAATGAGCAGTTCTTC.

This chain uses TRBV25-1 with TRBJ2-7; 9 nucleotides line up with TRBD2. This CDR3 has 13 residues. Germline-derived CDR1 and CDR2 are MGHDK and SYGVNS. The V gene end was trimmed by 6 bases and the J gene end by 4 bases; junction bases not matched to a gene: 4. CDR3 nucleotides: TGTGCCAGCAGCCTTAGCGGGAGTTACGAGCAGTACTTC. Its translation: CASSLSGSYEQYF.

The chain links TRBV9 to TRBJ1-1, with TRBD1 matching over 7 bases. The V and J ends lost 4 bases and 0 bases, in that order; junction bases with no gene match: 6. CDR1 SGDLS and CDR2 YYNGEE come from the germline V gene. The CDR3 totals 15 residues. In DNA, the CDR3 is TGTGCCAGCAGCCCCTACAGGGGCATGAACACTGAAGCTTTCTTT. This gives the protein CASSPYRGMNTEAFF.

This CDR3 is CASCQGSDTEAFF. CDR3 in DNA: TGTGCCAGCTGTCAGGGGAGCGACACTGAAGCTTTCTTT. This chain uses TRBV18 with TRBJ1-1; a weak D match, TRBD1 (6 bases). Germline-derived CDR1 and CDR2 are KGHSH and LQKENI. V shed 7 bases and J shed 3 bases, with 12 bases lying between them. This CDR3 spans 13 amino acids. Full variable domain (outside the CDR3, taken from reference TRBV18 and TRBJ1-1): NAGVMQNPRHLVRRRGQEARLRCSPMKGHSHVYWYRQLPEEGLKFMVYLQKENIIDESGMPKERFSAEFPKEGPSILRIQQVVRGDSAAYFCASCQGSDTEAFFGQGTRLTVV.

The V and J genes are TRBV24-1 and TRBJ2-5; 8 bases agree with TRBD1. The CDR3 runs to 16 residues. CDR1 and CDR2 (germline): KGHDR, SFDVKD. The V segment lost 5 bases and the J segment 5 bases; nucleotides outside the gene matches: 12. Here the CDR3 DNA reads TGTGCCACCAGTGCCCCGGACAGGGATATTCGGGAGACCCAGTACTTC. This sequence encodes CATSAPDRDIRETQYF.

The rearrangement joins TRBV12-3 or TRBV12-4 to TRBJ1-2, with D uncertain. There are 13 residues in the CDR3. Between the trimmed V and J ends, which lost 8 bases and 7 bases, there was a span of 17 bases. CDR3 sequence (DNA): TGTGCCAGCTTAAATGCCCGGGGAAGTGGCTACACCTTC. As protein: CASLNARGSGYTF.

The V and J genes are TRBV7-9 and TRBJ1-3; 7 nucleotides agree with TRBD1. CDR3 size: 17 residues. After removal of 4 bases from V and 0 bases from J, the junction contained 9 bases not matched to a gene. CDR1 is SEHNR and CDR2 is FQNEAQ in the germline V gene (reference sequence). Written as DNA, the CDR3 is TGTGCCAGCAGCTGGGCTACAGGGGACCGCTCTGGAAACACCATATATTTT. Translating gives CASSWATGDRSGNTIYF.

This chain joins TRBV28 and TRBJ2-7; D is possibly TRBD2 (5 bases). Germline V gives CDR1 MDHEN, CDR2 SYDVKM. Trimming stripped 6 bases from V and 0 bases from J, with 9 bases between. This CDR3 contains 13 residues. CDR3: CASRPGSSYEQYV. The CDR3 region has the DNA TGTGCCAGCAGACCGGGAAGCTCCTACGAGCAGTACGTC.

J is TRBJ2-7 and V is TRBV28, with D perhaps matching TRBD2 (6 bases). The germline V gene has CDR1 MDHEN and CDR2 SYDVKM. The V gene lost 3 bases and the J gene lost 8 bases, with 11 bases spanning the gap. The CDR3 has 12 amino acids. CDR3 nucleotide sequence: TGTGCCAGCAGTTTCGGGGGTGGGAAGCAGTACGTC. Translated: CASSFGGGKQYV.